This TCR beta chain was identified in a study of blood T cell repertoires in COVID-19. The wider study: The United States, Italy and Spain were the sources of the acute and convalescent COVID-19 samples.

This CDR3 contains 15 residues. Trimming shortened V by 6 bases and J by 2 bases, and 11 bases separated the two germline ends. Germline-derived CDR1 and CDR2 are MNHEY and SVGAGI. Generated by immunoSEQ multiplex PCR, the TCRdb table keeps only in-frame clones and is missing some. The sample lists approximately 290,000 clones, around nine tenths occurring once. Before being deemed recovered, Cohort 3 donors had two negative PCRs, clearance, or symptom resolution. Sequences were obtained from PBMCs or T cells enriched from blood (not recorded which). This TCR derives from a woman aged 25 to 45 who had recovered from COVID-19. The V gene is TRBV6-5, the J gene TRBJ2-6; weak D call: TRBD1 (5 bases). CDR3 amino acids: CASSLTETGANVLTF. As DNA, the CDR3 is TGTGCCAGCAGCCTGACAGAAACTGGGGCCAACGTCCTGACTTTC.